Only a few counts were recorded for the clone carrying this T cell receptor (beta chain). What it binds is not known. The sample comes from a study of blood T cells in healthy people across ages. Findings of the study overall: Any changes in expanded clonotypes were possibly confounded, as donor CMV status remained unknown. A conclusive naive versus antigen-experienced comparison was prevented by the unsorted PBMCs.

V lost 2 bases to trimming and J lost 2 bases, with 14 bases between them. Germline V gene data show CDR1 as MNHEY and CDR2 as SVGAGI. The length of the CDR3 is 16 residues. PCR was performed a second time for roughly 6 to 12 cycles using a sample-barcoded 5' primer and a J-beta primer mix. At least 2.5 million CDR3-containing paired-end reads were obtained per sample. In TCRdb, the 5' RACE reads were re-called with MiXCR into one record per CDR3 protein. The table has about 640,000 distinct CDR3 sequences, around 54% seen once. The sequence was collected from a man in his 60s in good health. Sequencing used blood. The chain employs TRBV6-5 and TRBJ2-3, with D possibly TRBD2 on 6 matching bases. CDR3 region: CASSYGLAAVTDTQYF. The CDR3, as DNA: TGTGCCAGCAGTTACGGGTTAGCGGCTGTCACAGATACGCAGTATTTT.